A single sample is the source of the 27 T cell receptor beta chains below, sequenced in a study of cytomegalovirus exposure and HLA in healthy donors. The primer mix had 60 Vbeta and 13 Jbeta primers. Sequencing was performed with immunoSEQ multiplex PCR; in TCRdb, only in-frame clones are kept and a portion is missing. The sample has 110,000 to 150,000 clones; nearly 10% are singletons. Sequences were obtained from PBMCs. The receptor source for this set is a man between 50 and 59 years old in good health and CMV-seronegative.

In this sample, this clone turned up a few times. The chain is built from TRBV15 and TRBJ2-2; TRBD2 agrees at 15 bases. The CDR3 runs to 15 residues. Trimming at V came to 6 bases and at J to 6 bases, leaving 2 bases not matched to a gene. Germline lookup yields CDR1 LNHNV and CDR2 YYDKDF (reference sequence). DNA for the CDR3: TGTGCCACCAGAGGACTAGCGGGGGGGCCCGGGGAGCTGTTTTTT. Residues: CATRGLAGGPGELFF. Drawing the rest from reference TRBV15 and TRBJ2-2, the complete variable domain is DAMVIQNPRYQVTQFGKPVTLSCSQTLNHNVMYWYQQKSSQAPKLLFHYYDKDFNNEADTPDNFQSRRPNTSFCFLDIRSPGLGDTAMYLCATRGLAGGPGELFFGEGSRLTVL.

This clone was picked up a small number of times. This chain joins TRBV4-1 and TRBJ2-7, with D tentatively TRBD2 (6 bases). This CDR3 is 14 amino acids long. V shed 1 base and J shed 0 bases, with 7 bases lying between them. Germline lookup yields CDR1 MGHRA and CDR2 YSYEKL. CDR3 nucleotide sequence: TGCGCCAGCAGCCAAGCGGACTACTCCTACGAGCAGTACTTC. Translated, it gives CASSQADYSYEQYF.

This clone was counted only a few times. The CDR3 is CASSDSSQPGRYQPQHF. Here the CDR3 DNA reads TGTGCCAGCAGTGACTCGAGTCAACCGGGTCGTTATCAGCCCCAGCATTTT. The rearrangement joins TRBV6-4 to TRBJ1-5, with D unclear. The CDR3 is 17 amino acids. In germline, CDR1 is MRHNA, CDR2 SNTAGT. Trimming took off 0 bases at V and 5 bases at J, with 17 bases between the two ends.

This clone was observed a few times. Other DNA sequences in this sample translate to the same CDR3. The gene calls are TRBV28 and TRBJ1-1, with D possibly matching TRBD1 (5 bases). The germline CDR1 and CDR2 sequences are MDHEN and SYDVKM. CDR3 length: 12 amino acids. V was shortened by 2 bases and J by 7 bases, with 8 bases between the two germline ends. This CDR3 reads CASSLGQGEAFF. In nucleotides, the CDR3 is TGTGCCAGCAGTTTAGGGCAGGGTGAAGCTTTCTTT.

There are a few counts of this clone. V usage is TRBV5-4 and J usage is TRBJ2-7; 10 bases are a match to TRBD2. Germline loops: CDR1 SGHNT, CDR2 YYREEE (reference sequence). The CDR3 spans 13 residues. V shed 3 bases, J shed 9 bases, and the junction held 6 bases outside the gene matches. CDR3 DNA sequence: TGTGCCAGCAGCTCCAGCGGGGGGGCCGGGCAGTACTTC. Protein: CASSSSGGAGQYF. The whole variable domain, remainder taken from reference TRBV5-4 and TRBJ2-7, is ETGVTQSPTHLIKTRGQQVTLRCSSQSGHNTVSWYQQALGQGPQFIFQYYREEENGRGNFPPRFSGLQFPNYSSELNVNALELDDSALYLCASSSSGGAGQYFGPGTRLTVT.

The V call is TRBV19, the J call TRBJ1-2, with D hard to call. Germline V gene data show CDR1 as LNHDA and CDR2 as SQIVND (reference sequence). V was cut by 7 bases and J by 6 bases, with 12 bases left in between. This CDR3 spans 12 amino acids. The CDR3: CASTWRDNGYTF. The CDR3 coding sequence is TGTGCCAGTACCTGGAGGGATAATGGCTACACCTTC.

This clone was observed a few times. The chain recombines TRBV7-2 with TRBJ1-5, with D perhaps TRBD1 (6 bases). V was shortened by 5 bases and J by 4 bases, with 9 bases between the two germline ends. There are 13 residues in the CDR3. Germline lookup yields CDR1 SGHTA and CDR2 FQGNSA. The CDR3 DNA reads TGTGCCAGCAGCCCCACAGGGAATCAGCCCCAGCATTTT. It encodes CASSPTGNQPQHF. The full variable domain, rest sourced from reference TRBV7-2 and TRBJ1-5, is GAGVSQSPSNKVTEKGKDVELRCDPISGHTALYWYRQSLGQGLEFLIYFQGNSAPDKSGLPSDRFSAERTGGSVSTLTIQRTQQEDSAVYLCASSPTGNQPQHFGDGTRLSIL.

This clone was seen more than once but under ten times. The V gene is TRBV6-1, the J gene TRBJ1-5, with D perhaps TRBD1 (6 bases). The CDR3 spans 14 residues. Germline V gene sequence: CDR1 MNHNS, CDR2 SASEGT. The V end lost 7 bases, the J end lost 6 bases, and 16 bases lay between the germline ends. The CDR3 coding sequence is TGTGCCAGCAACGTCAGGGGAGTCGGTCAGCCCCAGCATTTT. Its translation is CASNVRGVGQPQHF.

This clone was counted a few times. The chain couples TRBV5-1 to TRBJ2-2; TRBD2 aligns across 11 bases. Germline CDR1 and CDR2: SGHRS and YFSETQ. J was trimmed by 4 bases and V by 4 bases; bases with no gene match: 6. CDR3 length: 16 amino acids. In DNA form, the CDR3 reads TGCGCCAGCAGCGACACTAGCGGGAGACGCACCGGGGAGCTGTTTTTT. Translating it yields CASSDTSGRRTGELFF.

Only a few counts were recorded for this clone. V and J are TRBV4-1 and TRBJ2-7, with D possibly TRBD2 on 7 matching bases. The CDR3 is made up of 17 amino acids. Germline V CDR1 and CDR2: MGHRA, YSYEKL. The V end lost 0 bases, the J end lost 3 bases, and 18 bases lay between the germline ends. The CDR3 region is CASSQDRASGQYYEQYF. The CDR3 region has the DNA TGCGCCAGCAGCCAAGATCGGGCTAGCGGACAGTACTACGAGCAGTACTTC.

This chain uses TRBV6-6 with TRBJ1-1, with D possibly TRBD1 on 6 matching bases. The germline gives CDR1 MNHNY, CDR2 SVGAGI (reference sequence). This CDR3 comprises 16 residues. The V end lost 1 base, the J end lost 1 base, and 13 bases lay between the germline ends. DNA of the CDR3: TGTGCCAGCAGTTACTTACAGGGAAATGGGAACACTGAAGCTTTCTTT. Translation: CASSYLQGNGNTEAFF.

Only a few counts were recorded for this clone. The chain couples TRBV5-5 to TRBJ2-6; 7 bases match TRBD1. Germline lookup yields CDR1 SGHKS and CDR2 YYEKEE (reference sequence). J lost 0 bases, V lost 4 bases, and 7 bases had no gene match. The CDR3 is 17 residues long. CDR3 in amino acids: CASSLGTASSGANVLTF. The DNA for the CDR3 is TGTGCCAGCAGCCTCGGGACAGCGAGCTCTGGGGCCAACGTCCTGACTTTC. Full variable domain (outside the CDR3, taken from reference TRBV5-5 and TRBJ2-6): DAGVTQSPTHLIKTRGQQVTLRCSPISGHKSVSWYQQVLGQGPQFIFQYYEKEERGRGNFPDRFSARQFPNYSSELNVNALLLGDSALYLCASSLGTASSGANVLTFGAGSRLTVL.

This clone was found a few times. The chain has TRBV7-2 and TRBJ1-1; D gene ambiguous. The V gene lost 1 base and the J gene lost 0 bases, with 9 bases spanning the gap. The CDR3 is made up of 15 amino acids. CDR1 and CDR2 (germline): SGHTA, FQGNSA. The CDR3 region has the DNA TGTGCCAGCAGCTTAGAGGGAGAAATGAACACTGAAGCTTTCTTT. It specifies CASSLEGEMNTEAFF.

This clone has a handful of counts. This rearrangement joins TRBV28 to TRBJ2-7; 7 bases line up with TRBD1. Germline V CDR1 and CDR2: MDHEN, SYDVKM. The CDR3 is made up of 16 amino acids. J was trimmed by 2 bases and V by 6 bases; bases with no gene match: 13. The CDR3 DNA follows: TGTGCCAGCAGGTTCCTTTCCGGGACAGAAACCTACGAGCAGTACTTC. Translation gives CASRFLSGTETYEQYF.

This clone was seen a handful of times. The chain is built from TRBV5-1 and TRBJ1-2; TRBD1 matches at 8 bases. The germline gives CDR1 SGHRS, CDR2 YFSETQ. Trimming took 0 bases from V and 6 from J; bases not matched to a gene: 13. The CDR3 has 17 residues. CDR3 sequence: CASSLGSGGWLKDGYTF. In DNA form, the CDR3 reads TGCGCCAGCAGCTTGGGTTCAGGGGGCTGGTTGAAGGATGGCTACACCTTC. Full variable domain (remainder filled in from reference TRBV5-1 and TRBJ1-2): KAGVTQTPRYLIKTRGQQVTLSCSPISGHRSVSWYQQTPGQGLQFLFEYFSETQRNKGNFPGRFSGRQFSNSRSEMNVSTLELGDSALYLCASSLGSGGWLKDGYTFGSGTRLTVV.

This chain links TRBV27 with TRBJ1-5; 7 bases match TRBD1. The CDR3 has 18 residues. Trimming at V came to 3 bases and at J to 4 bases, leaving 15 bases not matched to a gene. Germline V CDR1 and CDR2: MNHEY, SMNVEV (reference sequence). CDR3 residues: CASSFASNRQGRNQPQHF. Written as DNA, the CDR3 is TGTGCCAGCAGTTTCGCAAGTAATCGACAGGGTCGAAATCAGCCCCAGCATTTT.

The table lists this clone with a few counts. J is TRBJ2-3 and V is TRBV6-6; 9 positions agree with TRBD2. Germline V gene sequence: CDR1 MNHNY, CDR2 SVGAGI (reference sequence). With 6 bases clipped from V and 0 bases from J, the junction kept 4 bases outside the gene matches. The CDR3 has 15 residues. DNA of the CDR3: TGTGCCAGCAGCGAGCGGGGGGTTAGCACAGATACGCAGTATTTT. Translated: CASSERGVSTDTQYF.

The chain combines TRBV9 with TRBJ2-7, with 7 bases identical to TRBD1. The CDR3 loop spans 14 amino acids. Per the germline V gene, CDR1 is SGDLS and CDR2 is YYNGEE. The trim removed 4 bases at V and 1 base at J, leaving 5 bases unmatched. The CDR3 nucleotides read TGTGCCAGCAGCTTATCGGGACAGTCCTACGAGCAGTACTTC. It translates to CASSLSGQSYEQYF.

This clone was seen repeatedly, ten times or more. V and J are TRBV6-1 and TRBJ2-1; 10 nucleotides match TRBD1. V gave up 3 bases and J gave up 8 bases; unmatched junction bases: 7. The CDR3 sequence is 15 residues long. Germline-derived CDR1 and CDR2 are MNHNS and SASEGT. The CDR3 coding sequence is TGTGCCAGCAGTGATGGGACAGGGGAAATCGATGAGCAGTTCTTC. This translates into CASSDGTGEIDEQFF.

The J gene is TRBJ2-2, the V gene TRBV6-5, with 9 bases fitting TRBD2. Germline V CDR1 and CDR2: MNHEY, SVGAGI. V lost 4 bases and J lost 6; bases outside the gene matches: 9. This CDR3 spans 16 amino acids. The CDR3 sequence is CASSLAGVWDSGELFF. The CDR3 nucleotides are TGTGCCAGCAGTTTAGCGGGAGTGTGGGATTCCGGGGAGCTGTTTTTT.

This clone has a handful of counts. The chain couples TRBV6-8 to TRBJ2-3; perhaps TRBD2 as D (6 bases). Trimming took off 3 bases at V and 8 bases at J, with 18 bases between the two ends. Germline V gives CDR1 MNHGY, CDR2 SAAAGT. This CDR3 region has 15 residues. The CDR3 coding sequence is TGTGCCAGCAGTTATCACCGGCGGGGCGTCAGTACGCAGTATTTT. Amino acids: CASSYHRRGVSTQYF.

The chain links TRBV4-1 to TRBJ2-3; 10 bases fit TRBD2. CDR1 is MGHRA and CDR2 is YSYEKL in the germline V gene. This CDR3 contains 18 residues. Trimming took 0 bases from V and 0 from J; bases not matched to a gene: 6. CDR3 nucleotides: TGCGCCAGCAGCCAAGAATCAACTAGCGGGACTAGCACAGATACGCAGTATTTT. Protein product: CASSQESTSGTSTDTQYF.

V and J are TRBV29-1 and TRBJ1-1; D is uncertain. V dropped 4 bases and J dropped 2 bases, with 8 bases sitting between them. The CDR3 has 12 residues. CDR1 is SQVTM and CDR2 is ANQGSEA in the germline V gene. Written as DNA, the CDR3 is TGCAGCGTTGCGACGGGAAACACTGAAGCTTTCTTT. The encoded protein is CSVATGNTEAFF.

The chain is built from TRBV27 and TRBJ2-1; 13 bases map to TRBD2. The CDR3 runs to 19 residues. V was pared by 0 bases and J by 5 bases, with 10 bases of the junction left unmatched. Germline V gene data show CDR1 as MNHEY and CDR2 as SMNVEV (reference sequence). DNA for the CDR3: TGTGCCAGCAGTTTATCGGGGGGACTAGCGGGAAGTAAGGACAATGAGCAGTTCTTC. Protein: CASSLSGGLAGSKDNEQFF.

Comments on this clone: Other DNA sequences from this sample encode an identical CDR3 as well. This sequence joins TRBV5-6 and TRBJ1-1; unclear D gene. V was shortened by 5 bases and J by 1 base, with 9 bases between the two germline ends. The CDR3 length is 13 residues. Germline loops: CDR1 SGHDT, CDR2 YYEEEE. The CDR3 is CASSSPRNTEAFF. In DNA, the CDR3 is TGTGCCAGCAGTTCCCCCCGGAACACTGAAGCTTTCTTT. Complete variable domain (other parts from reference TRBV5-6 and TRBJ1-1): DAGVTQSPTHLIKTRGQQVTLRCSPKSGHDTVSWYQQALGQGPQFIFQYYEEEERQRGNFPDRFSGHQFPNYSSELNVNALLLGDSALYLCASSSPRNTEAFFGQGTRLTVV.

The chain links TRBV7-2 to TRBJ2-7; 7 positions agree with TRBD1. In germline, CDR1 is SGHTA, CDR2 FQGNSA. The CDR3 consists of 15 residues. The V gene end was trimmed by 1 base and the J gene end by 3 bases; junction bases not matched to a gene: 6. The CDR3 loop is CASSLGGSGGYEQYF. The CDR3 nucleotides are TGTGCCAGCAGCTTAGGTGGGTCAGGGGGCTACGAGCAGTACTTC.

J is TRBJ2-3 and V is TRBV10-3; perhaps TRBD2 as D (7 bases). The V gene's germline CDR1 is ENHRY and CDR2 SYGVKD. Trimming left V 8 bases short and J 0 bases short, with 12 bases between. CDR3 length equals 14 residues. The DNA for the CDR3 is TGTGCCATCGAGGAGGGGGGGAGCACAGATACGCAGTATTTT. This sequence encodes CAIEEGGSTDTQYF.